This T cell receptor (beta chain) comes out of a study of CD8 T cells in Susac syndrome. Study information: Among the Susac syndrome patients who underwent sequencing, about six had clinically active disease, while eight or nine of them were in remission.

Trimming at V came to 3 bases and at J to 10 bases, leaving 12 bases not matched to a gene. This CDR3 has 14 residues. Germline V gene lookup returns CDR1 LGHDT and CDR2 YNNKEL (reference sequence). The RNA, about 0.45 to 1 ug, was put through reverse transcription using random hexamers. By means of immunoSEQ multiplex PCR, TCR beta CDR3 spanning 54 Vbeta and 13 Jbeta underwent amplification. TCRdb reanalysed the immunoSEQ multiplex PCR reads using MiXCR and keeps one entry per CDR3 protein. The sample carries 170,000 or so distinct CDR3 sequences, approximately 94% recorded once. The chain carries TRBV3-1 and TRBJ2-7; 7 nucleotides agree with TRBD1. The sequence came from a human donor with Susac syndrome. Source material: CD4+ T cells from PBMCs. CDR3 protein: CASSQTQGLAEQYF. Here the CDR3 DNA reads TGTGCCAGCAGCCAGACACAGGGGCTTGCGGAACAGTACTTC.